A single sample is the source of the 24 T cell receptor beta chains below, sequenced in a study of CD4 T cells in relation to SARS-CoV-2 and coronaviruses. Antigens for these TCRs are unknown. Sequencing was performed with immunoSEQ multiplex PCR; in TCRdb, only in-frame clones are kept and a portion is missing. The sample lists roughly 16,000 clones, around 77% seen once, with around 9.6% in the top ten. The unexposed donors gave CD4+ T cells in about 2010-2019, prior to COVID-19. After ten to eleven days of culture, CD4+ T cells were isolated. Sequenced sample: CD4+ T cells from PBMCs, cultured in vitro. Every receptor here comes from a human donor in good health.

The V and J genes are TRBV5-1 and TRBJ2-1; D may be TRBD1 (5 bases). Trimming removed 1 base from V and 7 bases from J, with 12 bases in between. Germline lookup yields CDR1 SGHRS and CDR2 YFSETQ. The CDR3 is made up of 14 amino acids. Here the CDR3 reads CASSLWGWSNEQFF. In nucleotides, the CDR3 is TGCGCCAGCAGCTTGTGGGGCTGGAGTAATGAGCAGTTCTTC.

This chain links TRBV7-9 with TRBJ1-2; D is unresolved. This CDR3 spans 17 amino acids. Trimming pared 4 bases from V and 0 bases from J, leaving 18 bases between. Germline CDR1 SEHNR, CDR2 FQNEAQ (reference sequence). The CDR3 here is CASSWRGAQSTNYGYTF. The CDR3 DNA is TGTGCCAGCAGCTGGCGGGGAGCGCAAAGTACTAACTATGGCTACACCTTC.

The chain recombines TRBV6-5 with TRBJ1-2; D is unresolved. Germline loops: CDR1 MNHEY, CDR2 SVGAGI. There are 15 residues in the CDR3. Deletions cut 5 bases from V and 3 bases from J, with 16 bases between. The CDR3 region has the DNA TGTGCCAGCAGTCCACGGCGGACTGATCACTATGGCTACACCTTC. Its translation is CASSPRRTDHYGYTF.

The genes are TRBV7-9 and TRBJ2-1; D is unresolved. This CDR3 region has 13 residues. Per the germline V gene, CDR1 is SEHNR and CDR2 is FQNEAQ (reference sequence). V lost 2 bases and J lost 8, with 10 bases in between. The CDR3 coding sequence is TGTGCCAGCAGCTTACCAGGAAGCGATGAGCAGTTCTTC. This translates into CASSLPGSDEQFF.

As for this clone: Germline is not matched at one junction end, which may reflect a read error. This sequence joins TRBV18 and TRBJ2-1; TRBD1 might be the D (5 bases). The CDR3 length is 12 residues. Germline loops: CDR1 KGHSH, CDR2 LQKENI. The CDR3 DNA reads TGTGCCAGCTCACCATTGGACAAAGAGCAGTTCTTC. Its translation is CASSPLDKEQFF. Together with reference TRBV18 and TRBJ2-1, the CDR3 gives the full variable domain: NAGVMQNPRHLVRRRGQEARLRCSPMKGHSHVYWYRQLPEEGLKFMVYLQKENIIDESGMPKERFSAEFPKEGPSILRIQQVVRGDSAAYFCASSPLDKEQFFGPGTRLTVL.

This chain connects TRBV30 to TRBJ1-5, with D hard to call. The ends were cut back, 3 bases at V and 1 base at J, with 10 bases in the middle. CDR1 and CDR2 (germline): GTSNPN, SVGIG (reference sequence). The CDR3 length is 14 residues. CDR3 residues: CAWSPTGSNQPQHF. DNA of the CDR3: TGTGCCTGGAGCCCCACCGGGAGCAATCAGCCCCAGCATTTT.

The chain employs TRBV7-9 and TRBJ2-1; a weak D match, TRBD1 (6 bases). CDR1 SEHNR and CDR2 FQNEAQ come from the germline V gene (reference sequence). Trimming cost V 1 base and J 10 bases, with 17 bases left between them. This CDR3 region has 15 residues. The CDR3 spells CASSLGATGPREQFF. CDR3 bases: TGTGCCAGCAGCTTAGGGGCCACAGGGCCAAGGGAGCAGTTCTTC.

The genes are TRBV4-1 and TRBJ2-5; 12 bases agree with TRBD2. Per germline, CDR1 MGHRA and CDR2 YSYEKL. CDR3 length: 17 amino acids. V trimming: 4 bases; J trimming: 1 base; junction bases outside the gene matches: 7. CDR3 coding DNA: TGCGCCAGCAGCCCATTGACTAGCGGGAGAATCCAAGAGACCCAGTACTTC. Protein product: CASSPLTSGRIQETQYF.

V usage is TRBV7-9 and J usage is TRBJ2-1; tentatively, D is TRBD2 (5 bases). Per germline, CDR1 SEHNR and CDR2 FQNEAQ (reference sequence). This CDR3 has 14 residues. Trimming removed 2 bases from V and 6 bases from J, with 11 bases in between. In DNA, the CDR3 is TGTGCCAGCAGCTTATATGGTGAGGGCAATGAGCAGTTCTTC. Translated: CASSLYGEGNEQFF.

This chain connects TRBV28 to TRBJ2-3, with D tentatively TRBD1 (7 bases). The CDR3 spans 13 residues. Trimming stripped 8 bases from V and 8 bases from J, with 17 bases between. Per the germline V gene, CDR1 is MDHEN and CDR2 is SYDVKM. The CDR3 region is CASQKQGRSTQYF. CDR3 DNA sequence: TGTGCCAGCCAAAAACAGGGGAGGAGTACGCAGTATTTT.

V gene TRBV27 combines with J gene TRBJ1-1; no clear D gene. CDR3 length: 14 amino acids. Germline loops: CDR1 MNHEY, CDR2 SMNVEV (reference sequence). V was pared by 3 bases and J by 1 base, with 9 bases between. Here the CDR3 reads CASSFHRQNTEAFF. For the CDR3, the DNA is TGTGCCAGCAGTTTTCACCGACAGAACACTGAAGCTTTCTTT.

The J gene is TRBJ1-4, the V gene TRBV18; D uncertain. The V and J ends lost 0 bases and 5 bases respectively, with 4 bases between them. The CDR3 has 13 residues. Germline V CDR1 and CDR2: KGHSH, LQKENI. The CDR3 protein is CASSPPLNEKLFF. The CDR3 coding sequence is TGTGCCAGCTCACCACCGCTAAATGAAAAACTGTTTTTT.

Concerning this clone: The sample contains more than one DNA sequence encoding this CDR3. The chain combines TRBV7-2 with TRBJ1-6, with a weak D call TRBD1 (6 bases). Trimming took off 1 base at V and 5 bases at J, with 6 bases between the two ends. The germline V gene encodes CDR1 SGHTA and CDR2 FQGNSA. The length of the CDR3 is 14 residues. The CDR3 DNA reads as TGTGCCAGCAGCTTAGGGACAGATAATTCACCCCTCCACTTT. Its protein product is CASSLGTDNSPLHF. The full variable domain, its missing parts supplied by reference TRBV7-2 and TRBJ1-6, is GAGVSQSPSNKVTEKGKDVELRCDPISGHTALYWYRQSLGQGLEFLIYFQGNSAPDKSGLPSDRFSAERTGGSVSTLTIQRTQQEDSAVYLCASSLGTDNSPLHFGNGTRLTVT.

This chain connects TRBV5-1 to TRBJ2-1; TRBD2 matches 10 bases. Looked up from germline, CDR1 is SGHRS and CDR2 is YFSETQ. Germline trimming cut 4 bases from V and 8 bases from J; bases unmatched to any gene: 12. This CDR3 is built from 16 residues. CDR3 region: CASSPGALAGYDEQFF. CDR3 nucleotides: TGCGCCAGCAGCCCTGGAGCACTAGCGGGATACGATGAGCAGTTCTTC. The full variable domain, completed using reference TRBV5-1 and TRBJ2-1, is KAGVTQTPRYLIKTRGQQVTLSCSPISGHRSVSWYQQTPGQGLQFLFEYFSETQRNKGNFPGRFSGRQFSNSRSEMNVSTLELGDSALYLCASSPGALAGYDEQFFGPGTRLTVL.

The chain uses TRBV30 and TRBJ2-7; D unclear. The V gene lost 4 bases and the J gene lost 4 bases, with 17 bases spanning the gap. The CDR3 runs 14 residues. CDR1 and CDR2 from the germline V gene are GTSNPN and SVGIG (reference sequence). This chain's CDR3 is CAWTQEPKIYEQYF. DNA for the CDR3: TGTGCCTGGACCCAGGAACCGAAAATTTACGAGCAGTACTTC. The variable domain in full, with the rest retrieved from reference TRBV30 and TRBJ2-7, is SQTIHQWPATLVQPVGSPLSLECTVEGTSNPNLYWYRQAAGRGLQLLFYSVGIGQISSEVPQNLSASRPQDRQFILSSKKLLLSDSGFYLCAWTQEPKIYEQYFGPGTRLTVT.

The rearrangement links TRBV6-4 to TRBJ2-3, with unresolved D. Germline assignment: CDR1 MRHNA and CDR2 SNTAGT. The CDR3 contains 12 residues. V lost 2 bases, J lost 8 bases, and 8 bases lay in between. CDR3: CASSDPPGTQYF. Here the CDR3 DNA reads TGTGCCAGCAGTGACCCTCCGGGTACGCAGTATTTT.

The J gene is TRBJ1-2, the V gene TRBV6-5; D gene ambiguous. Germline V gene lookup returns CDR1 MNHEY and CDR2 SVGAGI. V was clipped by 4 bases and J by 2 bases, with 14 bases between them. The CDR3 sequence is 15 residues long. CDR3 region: CASSFSEPGNYGYTF. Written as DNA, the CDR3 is TGTGCCAGCAGTTTCTCGGAACCGGGGAACTATGGCTACACCTTC.

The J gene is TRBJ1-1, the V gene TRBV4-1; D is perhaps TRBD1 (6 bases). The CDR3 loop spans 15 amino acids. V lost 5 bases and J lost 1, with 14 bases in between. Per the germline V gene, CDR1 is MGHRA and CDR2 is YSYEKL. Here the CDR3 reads CASSFTEGGNTEAFF. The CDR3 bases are TGCGCCAGCAGCTTTACCGAGGGGGGGAACACTGAAGCTTTCTTT.

The CDR3 DNA sequence: TGTGCCAGCAGCTTCGCGGACGAGCAGTACTTC. Amino acid sequence: CASSFADEQYF. The chain couples TRBV7-9 to TRBJ2-7, with D hard to call. Trimming shortened V by 3 bases and J by 5 bases, and 5 bases separated the two germline ends. The germline V gene has CDR1 SEHNR and CDR2 FQNEAQ (reference sequence). The CDR3 runs to 11 residues.

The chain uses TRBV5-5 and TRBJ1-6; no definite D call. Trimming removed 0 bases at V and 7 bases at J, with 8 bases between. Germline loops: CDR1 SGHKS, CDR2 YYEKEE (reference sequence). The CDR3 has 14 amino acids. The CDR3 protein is CASSLEVHNSPLHF. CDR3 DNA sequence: TGTGCCAGCAGCTTGGAGGTGCACAATTCACCCCTCCACTTT.

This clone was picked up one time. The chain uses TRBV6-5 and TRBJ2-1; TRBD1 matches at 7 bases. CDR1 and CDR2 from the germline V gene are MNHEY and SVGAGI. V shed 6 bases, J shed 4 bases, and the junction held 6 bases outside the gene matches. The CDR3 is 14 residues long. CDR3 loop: CASRPLQGYNEQFF. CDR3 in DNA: TGTGCCAGCAGACCCCTACAGGGGTACAATGAGCAGTTCTTC.

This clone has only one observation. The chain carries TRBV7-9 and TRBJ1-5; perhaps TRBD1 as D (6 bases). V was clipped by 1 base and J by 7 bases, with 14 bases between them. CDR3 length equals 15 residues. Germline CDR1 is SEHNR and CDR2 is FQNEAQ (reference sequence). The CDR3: CASSLGVGAGQPQHF. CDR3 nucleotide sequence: TGTGCCAGCAGCTTAGGGGTGGGGGCGGGCCAGCCCCAGCATTTT.

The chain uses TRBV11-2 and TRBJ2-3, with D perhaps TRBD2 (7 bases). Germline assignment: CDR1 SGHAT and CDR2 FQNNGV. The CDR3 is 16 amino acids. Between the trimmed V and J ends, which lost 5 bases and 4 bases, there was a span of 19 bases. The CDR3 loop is CASSPSGGAPADTQYF. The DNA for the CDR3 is TGTGCCAGCAGCCCCTCGGGGGGCGCCCCCGCAGATACGCAGTATTTT.

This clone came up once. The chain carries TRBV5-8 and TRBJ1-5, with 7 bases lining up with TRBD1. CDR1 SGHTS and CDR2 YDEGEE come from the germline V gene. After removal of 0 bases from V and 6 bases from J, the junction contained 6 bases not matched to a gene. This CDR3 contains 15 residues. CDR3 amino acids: CASSLGQGRSQPQHF. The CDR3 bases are TGTGCCAGCAGCTTGGGACAGGGAAGGAGTCAGCCCCAGCATTTT.